The 28 T cell receptor beta chains below were found in one sample sequenced in a study of identical twins (dated by TCRdb to 2016 to 2018). The library came from 5' RACE. The sequencer was an Illumina HiSeq 2000. TCRdb reprocessed the public reads (quality trimming at Q25 with fastp, clone calling with MiXCR) and kept in-frame beta chains. Every entry covers one CDR3 protein and lists the most common genes and DNA from its rows. This sample lists some 440,000 distinct CDR3 sequences; 20% to 30% were detected once. The ten biggest clones cover 2.5% to 3.5% of the sample. This sample also belongs to another study, concerning T cells expressing NK-cell markers.

Sequenced: CD4+ T cells sorted from blood. Source of these receptors: a woman under 30 in good health.

This clonotype came up many times. V is TRBV12-3 or TRBV12-4 and J is TRBJ1-2; D gene unclear. CDR3 length equals 17 residues. The germline V and J ends were trimmed by 5 bases and 5 bases, with 24 bases remaining between them. The CDR3 reads CASSTGGSSLALYGYTF. The CDR3, as DNA: TGTGCCAGCAGTACCGGCGGGTCGAGTCTGGCCTTATATGGCTACACCTTC.

In this sample, this clonotype turned up many times. The V gene is TRBV7-2, the J gene TRBJ2-1; D possibly corresponds to TRBD2 (5 bases). The germline V gene has CDR1 SGHTA and CDR2 FQGNSA. V lost 6 bases and J 10 bases, leaving 16 bases between the germline ends. The CDR3 runs to 13 residues. CDR3 coding DNA: TGTGCCAGCAGACGAGCCGCTCGAGGGGAGCAGTTCTTC. Translating it yields CASRRAARGEQFF.

The chain recombines TRBV7-9 with TRBJ2-5; D uncertain. The length of the CDR3 is 12 residues. Per the germline V gene, CDR1 is SEHNR and CDR2 is FQNEAQ (reference sequence). The germline V and J ends were trimmed by 4 bases and 6 bases, with 9 bases remaining between them. CDR3 in amino acids: CASSSTGQTQYF. The CDR3 nucleotides read TGTGCCAGCAGCTCTACTGGACAGACCCAGTACTTC.

This clonotype was observed a handful of times. This chain connects TRBV10-3 to TRBJ1-4, with D possibly TRBD1 on 5 matching bases. V was clipped by 4 bases and J by 8 bases, with 11 bases between them. The CDR3 spans 13 residues. Germline V CDR1 and CDR2: ENHRY, SYGVKD. The CDR3 coding sequence is TGTGCCATCAGTGGCCCCGGGACCGAAAAACTGTTTTTT. Protein: CAISGPGTEKLFF.

The chain links TRBV12-3 or TRBV12-4 to TRBJ2-7; D is perhaps TRBD2 (6 bases). V was clipped by 6 bases and J by 7 bases, with 19 bases between them. There are 14 residues in the CDR3. The CDR3 protein is CASSPLRGRKEQYF. In DNA form, the CDR3 reads TGTGCCAGCAGCCCTCTGCGGGGCCGTAAAGAGCAGTACTTC.

There are a few counts of this clonotype. This rearrangement joins TRBV10-3 to TRBJ2-1, with D unresolved. Germline CDR1 reads ENHRY; CDR2 reads SYGVKD. The CDR3 has 11 residues. V was clipped by 2 bases and J by 10 bases, with 6 bases between them. For the CDR3, the DNA is TGTGCCATCAGTGAGAGGACGGAGCAGTTCTTC. This sequence encodes CAISERTEQFF.

In its sample, this clonotype was seen a few times. The chain recombines TRBV20-1 with TRBJ1-4, with D hard to call. Trimming pared 3 bases from V and 5 bases from J, leaving 13 bases between. CDR1 and CDR2 from the germline V gene are DFQATT and SNEGSKA (reference sequence). CDR3 length: 14 amino acids. CDR3: CSAREDGGNEKLFF. The CDR3 DNA sequence: TGCAGTGCTAGGGAGGACGGTGGGAATGAAAAACTGTTTTTT.

The chain carries TRBV20-1 and TRBJ2-7; D is possibly TRBD2 (7 bases). The CDR3 covers 13 residues. The germline V gene has CDR1 DFQATT and CDR2 SNEGSKA (reference sequence). The V gene lost 7 bases and the J gene lost 5 bases, with 18 bases spanning the gap. In nucleotides, the CDR3 is TGCAGTGTCGAGGGGGGGCCTGGGAACGAGCAGTACTTC. This codes for CSVEGGPGNEQYF.

This clonotype was picked up a small number of times. This chain uses TRBV20-1 with TRBJ1-1; a weak D match, TRBD1 (6 bases). The germline CDR1 and CDR2 sequences are DFQATT and SNEGSKA (reference sequence). The CDR3 is 14 amino acids. V was shortened by 3 bases and J by 1 base, with 12 bases between the two germline ends. DNA for the CDR3: TGCAGTGCTAGTCTTGGGGGCGGGAACACTGAAGCTTTCTTT. Translated, it gives CSASLGGGNTEAFF.

The rearrangement links TRBV27 to TRBJ1-1; 10 bases line up with TRBD1. The CDR3 is made up of 14 amino acids. V dropped 6 bases and J dropped 5; count of bases not matched to a gene: 6. Germline loops: CDR1 MNHEY, CDR2 SMNVEV (reference sequence). CDR3 nucleotide sequence: TGTGCCAGCAGGCAGGGACAGGGGCGAACTGAAGCTTTCTTT. Translation gives CASRQGQGRTEAFF.

This clonotype showed up just a few times. This chain uses TRBV5-1 with TRBJ2-1, with 8 nucleotides matching TRBD2. In germline, CDR1 is SGHRS, CDR2 YFSETQ. CDR3 size: 15 residues. V shed 2 bases and J 10 bases; nucleotides not matched to a gene: 11. The CDR3 reads CASSFILAGTREQFF. Here the CDR3 DNA reads TGCGCCAGCAGCTTTATTTTAGCGGGGACGAGGGAGCAGTTCTTC.

This clonotype was seen more than once but under ten times. The chain has TRBV7-2 and TRBJ2-1; D may be TRBD1 or TRBD2 (5 bases each). In germline, CDR1 is SGHTA, CDR2 FQGNSA. This CDR3 contains 14 residues. V lost 6 bases and J 6 bases, leaving 15 bases between the germline ends. CDR3 protein: CASSGRGGSNEQFF. The CDR3 DNA reads TGTGCCAGCAGTGGCCGGGGCGGGTCCAATGAGCAGTTCTTC.

This clonotype was observed a few times. CDR3 residues: CASSLRLAGASDTQYF. The DNA for the CDR3 is TGTGCCAGCAGTTTAAGACTAGCGGGAGCCTCAGATACGCAGTATTTT. This chain connects TRBV12-3 or TRBV12-4 to TRBJ2-3; TRBD2 aligns across 12 bases. J was trimmed by 4 bases and V by 2 bases; bases with no gene match: 4. This CDR3 spans 16 amino acids.

The rearrangement joins TRBV20-1 to TRBJ2-7, with TRBD1 as a possible D gene (5 bases). Germline CDR1 and CDR2: DFQATT and SNEGSKA (reference sequence). Trimming stripped 1 base from V and 5 bases from J, with 12 bases between. The CDR3 runs to 13 residues. The CDR3 protein is CSARGQQGDEQYF. The DNA for the CDR3 is TGCAGTGCTAGAGGTCAGCAAGGGGACGAGCAGTACTTC.

In this sample, this clonotype turned up a few times. V usage is TRBV18 and J usage is TRBJ2-7, with 13 bases lining up with TRBD2. The CDR3 length is 16 residues. Germline loops: CDR1 KGHSH, CDR2 LQKENI. Trimming took 6 bases from V and 6 from J; bases not matched to a gene: 11. CDR3 DNA sequence: TGTGCCAGCTCGCGGACTAGCGGGAGATTTGGCGGCGAGCAGTACTTC. It codes for CASSRTSGRFGGEQYF.

The chain employs TRBV21-1 and TRBJ2-7; the DNA was not compared with TRBD1, the D call given in the table. TRBV21-1 is noted as a pseudogene. The CDR3 runs to 16 residues. CDR3 in DNA: TGTGCCAGCAGCGAAAGCCCGGACAGGGGCCTAGGAGAGCAGTACTTC. This sequence encodes CASSESPDRGLGEQYF.

This clonotype occurred many times. The chain is built from TRBV12-3 or TRBV12-4 and TRBJ2-3; TRBD1 agrees at 7 bases. CDR3 size: 16 residues. V shed 6 bases and J 3 bases; nucleotides not matched to a gene: 12. CDR3 sequence: CASSSTLTGVTDTQYF. CDR3 sequence (DNA): TGTGCCAGCAGCTCCACCCTAACAGGGGTAACAGATACGCAGTATTTT.

The CDR3 reads CSASVAGGRNEQFF. The DNA for the CDR3 is TGCAGTGCTAGTGTAGCGGGGGGGCGGAATGAGCAGTTCTTC. The chain carries TRBV20-1 and TRBJ2-1; 11 nucleotides line up with TRBD2. Germline loops: CDR1 DFQATT, CDR2 SNEGSKA (reference sequence). This CDR3 is built from 14 residues. With 3 bases clipped from V and 7 bases from J, the junction kept 5 bases outside the gene matches.

The chain employs TRBV6-1 and TRBJ2-7; no definite D call. This CDR3 comprises 17 residues. V was trimmed by 6 bases and J by 0 bases, leaving 21 bases between them. The germline CDR1 and CDR2 sequences are MNHNS and SASEGT. CDR3 nucleotides: TGTGCCAGCAGCCTCACCCCCCTAGACGGTAGCTCCTACGAGCAGTACTTC. Amino acids: CASSLTPLDGSSYEQYF.

This clonotype appeared a few times. The chain uses TRBV10-3 and TRBJ2-7; D unresolved. Trimming stripped 4 bases from V and 0 bases from J, with 4 bases between. CDR1 ENHRY and CDR2 SYGVKD come from the germline V gene. This CDR3 region has 12 residues. This chain's CDR3 is CAISANSYEQYF. CDR3 in DNA: TGTGCCATCAGTGCCAACTCCTACGAGCAGTACTTC.

The V and J genes are TRBV9 and TRBJ2-5; tentative D call: TRBD2 (6 bases). Trimming cost V 3 bases and J 3 bases, with 15 bases left between them. From germline, CDR1 is SGDLS and CDR2 YYNGEE. This CDR3 region has 15 residues. CDR3 amino acids: CASSALGGRKETQYF. CDR3 nucleotide sequence: TGTGCCAGCAGCGCGCTGGGGGGACGAAAAGAGACCCAGTACTTC.

This clonotype was seen a few times. V gene TRBV6-2 or TRBV6-3 combines with J gene TRBJ2-2; possibly TRBD2 for D (5 bases). The CDR3 has 15 amino acids. The germline V gene encodes CDR1 MNHEY and CDR2 SVGEGT. V was trimmed by 7 bases and J by 5 bases, leaving 17 bases between them. The CDR3 coding sequence is TGTGCCAGCACCTGGGCCCCCCCGGGGACCGGGGAGCTGTTTTTT. Translating it yields CASTWAPPGTGELFF.

The rearrangement links TRBV3-1 to TRBJ2-7; 7 nucleotides agree with TRBD1. Looked up from germline, CDR1 is LGHDT and CDR2 is YNNKEL (reference sequence). The CDR3 extends over 15 amino acids. J gave up 2 bases and V 2 bases, and 6 bases lay outside the gene matches. The CDR3 coding sequence is TGTGCCAGCAGCCAACCGGGACAGTTCACCTACGAGCAGTACTTC. It encodes CASSQPGQFTYEQYF.

The chain recombines TRBV21-1 with TRBJ2-7; TRBD2, the table's D call, was not compared with the DNA. TRBV21-1 represents a pseudogene. The CDR3 consists of 13 residues. The chain's CDR3 is CATFRGRESEQYF. CDR3 nucleotide sequence: TGTGCCACCTTTAGAGGGAGGGAGTCCGAGCAGTACTTC.

This clonotype was picked up a small number of times. The DNA for the CDR3 is TGCAGTGCTAGCCAGGGGGCGGAGGGCTACACCTTC. Translation gives CSASQGAEGYTF. The chain is built from TRBV20-1 and TRBJ1-2; 8 nucleotides match TRBD1. From germline, CDR1 is DFQATT and CDR2 SNEGSKA (reference sequence). After removal of 3 bases from V and 8 bases from J, the junction contained 5 bases not matched to a gene. CDR3 size: 12 residues.

V usage is TRBV20-1 and J usage is TRBJ2-7, with 7 bases lining up with TRBD1. The CDR3 sequence is 12 residues long. Trimming removed 3 bases from V and 4 bases from J; junction bases left unmatched: 3. CDR1 is DFQATT, CDR2 SNEGSKA, per germline (reference sequence). CDR3 residues: CSASKTGYEQYF. CDR3 coding DNA: TGCAGTGCTAGTAAGACAGGGTACGAGCAGTACTTC.

The chain combines TRBV15 with TRBJ2-3, with 7 nucleotides matching TRBD2. Germline V gives CDR1 LNHNV, CDR2 YYDKDF (reference sequence). The ends lost 6 bases at V and 1 base at J; junction bases unmatched: 7. This CDR3 has 15 amino acids. This CDR3 is CATSHSGGRTDTQYF. Written as DNA, the CDR3 is TGTGCCACCAGTCACTCGGGGGGACGCACAGATACGCAGTATTTT.

The rearrangement joins TRBV18 to TRBJ1-1; weak D call: TRBD1 (5 bases). The CDR3 length is 15 residues. The V and J ends lost 3 bases and 11 bases respectively, with 22 bases between them. Germline V gene sequence: CDR1 KGHSH, CDR2 LQKENI. DNA for the CDR3: TGTGCCAGCTCACCTAGGCAGGGAAAGGTGAGCGGGGCTTTCTTT. It codes for CASSPRQGKVSGAFF.